This passage covers 4 T cell receptor beta chains from one sample sequenced in a study of CD8+ T cells in alopecia areata. RNA extraction was followed by reverse transcription into cDNA, which acted as the sequencing template. Here immunoSEQ multiplex PCR was the method, and the copy in TCRdb shows in-frame clones only, minus some. This table has hundreds of thousands of clones, less than 45% appearing once. The treatment denotes: oral pan-JAK inhibitor, 5-10 mg twice daily. The material was CD4+ T cells sorted from blood, obtained at approximately week 30, from a patient treated with tofacitinib. Every receptor here comes from a human donor with alopecia areata.

V gene TRBV5-1 combines with J gene TRBJ2-1, with TRBD2 identical over 8 bases. The CDR3 is 16 amino acids. Trimming at V came to 4 bases and at J to 7 bases, leaving 13 bases not matched to a gene. Germline V gene lookup returns CDR1 SGHRS and CDR2 YFSETQ. This CDR3 reads CASSRSKTSATNEQFF. The CDR3 nucleotides are TGCGCCAGCAGCCGGTCTAAGACTAGCGCTACGAATGAGCAGTTCTTC.

V usage is TRBV5-1 and J usage is TRBJ1-1; 8 bases line up with TRBD1. J gave up 1 base and V 4 bases, and 6 bases lay outside the gene matches. CDR1 is SGHRS, CDR2 YFSETQ, per germline. This CDR3 region has 15 residues. CDR3 bases: TGCGCCAGCAGCCCACGGACAGGGACGAACACTGAAGCTTTCTTT. Its protein product is CASSPRTGTNTEAFF.

The chain combines TRBV9 with TRBJ1-1; D possibly corresponds to TRBD1 (5 bases). Deletions cut 4 bases from V and 6 bases from J, with 16 bases between. CDR1 is SGDLS, CDR2 YYNGEE, per germline. The CDR3 extends over 14 amino acids. This CDR3 is CASSPPGGTPEAFF. CDR3 DNA: TGTGCCAGCAGCCCCCCCGGGGGGACCCCTGAAGCTTTCTTT.

This clone showed up just a few times. The chain combines TRBV30 with TRBJ1-1, with D uncertain. Germline CDR1 is GTSNPN and CDR2 is SVGIG (reference sequence). CDR3 size: 13 residues. Trimming cost V 1 base and J 1 base, with 7 bases left between them. The CDR3 is CAWSGKTNTEAFF. CDR3 bases: TGTGCCTGGAGTGGAAAGACGAACACTGAAGCTTTCTTT.